What follows are 25 T cell receptor beta chains derived from one specimen sequenced in a study of T cell repertoires in cytomegalovirus infection. TCRdb analysed the reads with MiXCR anew, one entry per CDR3 protein. The sample records fewer than 850,000 distinct CDR3 sequences, roughly 29% being singletons. Which antigens these TCRs recognize remains unknown. The sequenced sample was cultured CD8+ T cells from PBMCs, obtained from culture after CMV antigen stimulation. These receptors came from a human donor in good health (CMV status not recorded). Some clones in this sample may be carry-over from other donors' samples.

This clonotype was found a few times. The V call is TRBV6-6, the J call TRBJ2-7, with 8 bases aligning to TRBD1. Losses at the gene ends were 5 bases for V and 2 bases for J; bases not matched to a gene: 17. This CDR3 is built from 18 residues. Germline CDR1 MNHNY, CDR2 SVGAGI (reference sequence). The CDR3 region has the DNA TGTGCCAGCAGTGATTTACCGATCCTCGGGACAGGTCCCTACGAGCAGTACGTC. Translating it yields CASSDLPILGTGPYEQYV.

Ten or more counts support this clonotype. This chain joins TRBV12-3 or TRBV12-4 and TRBJ1-5; D uncertain. The CDR3 runs to 15 residues. V was trimmed by 6 bases and J by 0 bases, leaving 12 bases between them. CDR3 sequence reads: CASSLGRPSNQPQHF. In DNA form, the CDR3 reads TGTGCCAGCAGCCTCGGGCGACCTAGCAATCAGCCCCAGCATTTT.

V is TRBV4-3 and J is TRBJ2-1, with TRBD2 matching over 12 bases. CDR3 length equals 16 residues. Unmatched junction bases numbered 5, after V lost 1 base and J lost 7 bases. The germline V gene has CDR1 LGHNA and CDR2 YSLEER. The CDR3 DNA sequence: TGCGCCAGCAGCCAAGCTCCTAGCGGGGGGGAAAATGAGCAGTTCTTC. The encoded protein is CASSQAPSGGENEQFF.

The table lists this clonotype with a few counts. CDR3 coding DNA: TGTGCCAGCAGCCCTAGGGACAGGGTAAGGGGGTCCTACGAGCAGTACTTC. Translating it yields CASSPRDRVRGSYEQYF. V and J are TRBV7-6 and TRBJ2-7; 9 nucleotides align to TRBD1. The germline CDR1 and CDR2 sequences are SGHVS and FNYEAQ. J was trimmed by 1 base and V by 5 bases; bases with no gene match: 12. The CDR3 has 17 residues.

The J gene is TRBJ1-1, the V gene TRBV6-5; 8 positions agree with TRBD1. The germline gives CDR1 MNHEY, CDR2 SVGAGI. The trim removed 8 bases at V and 2 bases at J, leaving 7 bases unmatched. The CDR3 totals 14 residues. The CDR3 here is CASLQGGPNTEAFF. The DNA of the CDR3 is TGTGCCAGCCTACAGGGGGGCCCCAACACTGAAGCTTTCTTT.

This clonotype came up a few times. The rearrangement links TRBV12-3 or TRBV12-4 to TRBJ2-3; D is possibly TRBD2 (5 bases). This CDR3 has 15 amino acids. The V end lost 3 bases, the J end lost 3 bases, and 13 bases lay between the germline ends. The CDR3 coding sequence is TGTGCCAGCAGTTTTAACGAGCGGAGGACAGATACGCAGTATTTT. This sequence encodes CASSFNERRTDTQYF.

This clonotype was counted many times. The chain couples TRBV19 to TRBJ1-5; TRBD1 matches 7 bases. Per the germline V gene, CDR1 is LNHDA and CDR2 is SQIVND (reference sequence). The V segment lost 5 bases and the J segment 4 bases; nucleotides outside the gene matches: 8. The CDR3 consists of 15 residues. The CDR3 nucleotides are TGTGCCAGTAGTCTCTCGACAGGGATAAATCAGCCCCAGCATTTT. It codes for CASSLSTGINQPQHF.

The genes are TRBV27 and TRBJ2-7; the match to TRBD2 covers 7 bases. J was trimmed by 5 bases and V by 8 bases; bases with no gene match: 9. Germline lookup yields CDR1 MNHEY and CDR2 SMNVEV (reference sequence). There are 13 residues in the CDR3. The CDR3, as DNA: TGTGCCAGCCGCGGACTAGAGGGTAACGAGCAGTACTTC. Its protein is CASRGLEGNEQYF.

V and J are TRBV4-1 and TRBJ2-4; no clear D gene. The V end was cut by 1 base, the J end by 0 bases, with 10 bases between. Germline-derived CDR1 and CDR2 are MGHRA and YSYEKL. This CDR3 is built from 16 residues. CDR3 sequence: CASSQGSQVAKNIQYF. In DNA form, the CDR3 reads TGCGCCAGCAGCCAAGGGTCCCAGGTAGCCAAAAACATTCAGTACTTC.

In its sample, this clonotype was seen many times. This chain joins TRBV3-1 and TRBJ2-1, with D possibly matching TRBD2 (6 bases). CDR3 length: 16 residues. Trimming took 0 bases from V and 1 from J, leaving 10 bases between them. Germline assignment: CDR1 LGHDT and CDR2 YNNKEL (reference sequence). The CDR3 region is CASSQDRGLSYNEQFF. As DNA, the CDR3 is TGTGCCAGCAGCCAAGACCGGGGACTTTCCTACAATGAGCAGTTCTTC.

This clonotype was recorded a few times. The V gene is TRBV6-9, the J gene TRBJ2-6; no clear D. The CDR3 spans 14 residues. Trimming stripped 4 bases from V and 3 bases from J, with 7 bases between. The germline gives CDR1 MNHGY, CDR2 SVAAGI. The CDR3 protein is CASSSSFGANVLTF. The CDR3 DNA reads as TGTGCCAGCAGTTCTTCTTTTGGGGCCAACGTCCTGACTTTC.

The V gene is TRBV12-3 or TRBV12-4, the J gene TRBJ1-4, with D possibly matching TRBD1 (6 bases). The CDR3 extends over 14 amino acids. Trimming cost V 5 bases and J 8 bases, with 15 bases left between them. The CDR3 DNA is TGTGCCAGCAGTCCCAGGGGTATGGAAGAAAAACTGTTTTTT. Residues: CASSPRGMEEKLFF.

In this sample, this clonotype turned up a few times. The gene calls are TRBV5-1 and TRBJ2-2; no clear D. V gave up 0 bases and J gave up 0 bases, with 12 bases separating them. The CDR3 sequence is 17 residues long. Germline CDR1 reads SGHRS; CDR2 reads YFSETQ. This CDR3 is CASSLAGSLANTGELFF. In DNA form, the CDR3 reads TGCGCCAGCAGCTTGGCCGGCTCTTTGGCGAACACCGGGGAGCTGTTTTTT. The full variable domain, with the rest looked up from reference TRBV5-1 and TRBJ2-2, is KAGVTQTPRYLIKTRGQQVTLSCSPISGHRSVSWYQQTPGQGLQFLFEYFSETQRNKGNFPGRFSGRQFSNSRSEMNVSTLELGDSALYLCASSLAGSLANTGELFFGEGSRLTVL.

The sample holds a few counts of this clonotype. This chain joins TRBV7-9 and TRBJ1-2; 7 bases fit TRBD1. CDR1 is SEHNR, CDR2 FQNEAQ, per germline (reference sequence). The CDR3 has 14 residues. V was pared by 4 bases and J by 5 bases, with 7 bases of the junction left unmatched. The chain's CDR3 is CASSSLGQLYGYTF. The CDR3 nucleotides are TGTGCCAGCAGCTCTTTGGGACAGCTGTATGGCTACACCTTC.

The chain recombines TRBV9 with TRBJ1-5; unclear D gene. Per the germline V gene, CDR1 is SGDLS and CDR2 is YYNGEE. This CDR3 has 15 amino acids. The V end lost 0 bases, the J end lost 3 bases, and 10 bases lay between the germline ends. The CDR3 DNA reads TGTGCCAGCAGCGTAGACTCAGGTTCCAATCAGCCCCAGCATTTT. Protein sequence: CASSVDSGSNQPQHF.

The chain has TRBV7-6 and TRBJ1-1; TRBD1 is a possible D gene (6 bases). The CDR3 covers 15 residues. Germline V gene data show CDR1 as SGHVS and CDR2 as FNYEAQ. V lost 0 bases and J lost 3, with 11 bases in between. For the CDR3, the DNA is TGTGCCAGCAGCTTAGCTCAGGGGCAGGACACTGAAGCTTTCTTT. Residues: CASSLAQGQDTEAFF.

This chain uses TRBV27 with TRBJ2-2; the match to TRBD2 covers 7 bases. This CDR3 is built from 15 residues. Germline V lookup: CDR1 MNHEY, CDR2 SMNVEV (reference sequence). With V trimmed by 8 bases and J by 3 bases, 9 bases remained unmatched. CDR3 bases: TGTGCCAGCTCGTGGGGGGGGTTCTACACCGGGGAGCTGTTTTTT. It specifies CASSWGGFYTGELFF.

The genes are TRBV2 and TRBJ2-2; 12 bases map to TRBD1. The trim removed 6 bases at V and 6 bases at J, leaving 8 bases unmatched. Germline CDR1 and CDR2: SNHLY and FYNNEI. The CDR3 is 16 residues long. The CDR3 here is CASRDPGQGASGELFF. CDR3 coding DNA: TGTGCCAGCAGAGACCCGGGACAGGGGGCTTCCGGGGAGCTGTTTTTT.

The chain carries TRBV10-3 and TRBJ2-5; a possible D gene is TRBD2 (5 bases). V was pared by 2 bases and J by 3 bases, with 7 bases between. This CDR3 has 13 amino acids. CDR1 is ENHRY and CDR2 is SYGVKD in the germline V gene. CDR3: CAISEPAEETQYF. The CDR3 DNA reads as TGTGCCATCAGTGAGCCAGCGGAAGAGACCCAGTACTTC.

The chain recombines TRBV12-3 or TRBV12-4 with TRBJ1-3; D remains ambiguous. Trimming took 2 bases from V and 0 from J, leaving 17 bases between them. The CDR3 spans 18 residues. Here the CDR3 reads CASSLSSRTASSGNTIYF. The CDR3 nucleotides are TGTGCCAGCAGTTTATCGAGTCGGACGGCAAGCTCTGGAAACACCATATATTTT.

This sequence joins TRBV7-2 and TRBJ1-2; no clear D gene. The CDR3 covers 15 residues. The V and J ends lost 5 bases and 5 bases respectively, with 18 bases between them. Per the germline V gene, CDR1 is SGHTA and CDR2 is FQGNSA. The CDR3 nucleotides read TGTGCCAGCAGCCATATGCCAGGCGACCAATATGGCTACACCTTC. Translation gives CASSHMPGDQYGYTF.

This clonotype was picked up many times. The CDR3 region is CASSSAGLGGYTF. The CDR3 region has the DNA TGTGCCAGCAGCTCAGCAGGGTTGGGCGGCTACACCTTC. This chain joins TRBV7-6 and TRBJ1-2; the D gene is possibly TRBD1 (5 bases). In germline, CDR1 is SGHVS, CDR2 FNYEAQ. This CDR3 is 13 amino acids long. V shed 4 bases and J shed 8 bases, with 14 bases lying between them.

The J gene is TRBJ1-2, the V gene TRBV7-9; D gene unclear. The V gene's germline CDR1 is SEHNR and CDR2 FQNEAQ (reference sequence). The CDR3 has 15 amino acids. V dropped 5 bases and J dropped 1 base, with 14 bases sitting between them. As DNA, the CDR3 is TGTGCCAGCAGCCACCCCTGGACGGATAACTATGGCTACACCTTC. This encodes CASSHPWTDNYGYTF.

This chain links TRBV9 with TRBJ2-3; the D gene is possibly TRBD1 (6 bases). CDR1 is SGDLS and CDR2 is YYNGEE in the germline V gene. This CDR3 has 15 amino acids. Trimming took off 2 bases at V and 6 bases at J, with 16 bases between the two ends. The CDR3 DNA is TGTGCCAGCAGCGTCCTAACAGGGAATGCGGATACGCAGTATTTT. As protein: CASSVLTGNADTQYF. The full variable domain, with the rest looked up from reference TRBV9 and TRBJ2-3, is DSGVTQTPKHLITATGQRVTLRCSPRSGDLSVYWYQQSLDQGLQFLIQYYNGEERAKGNILERFSAQQFPDLHSELNLSSLELGDSALYFCASSVLTGNADTQYFGPGTRLTVL.

This clonotype was counted a few times. The chain recombines TRBV12-3 or TRBV12-4 with TRBJ2-1; 7 bases align to TRBD1. The CDR3 spans 12 residues. V shed 8 bases and J 8 bases; nucleotides not matched to a gene: 6. The CDR3 coding sequence is TGTGCCAGCGTACAGGGGTACGATGAGCAGTTCTTC. This translates into CASVQGYDEQFF.